This T cell receptor beta chain derives from a study of blood T cells in healthy people across ages. A sample-barcoded 5' primer and a J-beta primer mix were used in a second PCR of about 7 to 12 cycles. TCRdb fed the 5' RACE reads into MiXCR, producing one record per CDR3 protein. The table has approximately 780,000 distinct CDR3 sequences, roughly 26% seen once. Findings of the study overall: A roughly linear fall in TCR beta diversity per million T cells was seen with increasing age.

This clonotype was picked up a small number of times. Its target is not known. These data are also associated with another study on T cells of mothers and their children. That publication notes: Using the M1S primer, the second PCR added sample barcodes along with 2-4 random nucleotides. The shaping of TCR recombination output by thymic selection is similar in related and unrelated pairs.

The TCR sequence derives from a boy between 5 and 17 years old in good health. What was sequenced was blood.

The CDR3 is CASSFSRGRETQYF. The CDR3 DNA follows: TGTGCCAGCAGCTTTAGCCGGGGCCGGGAGACCCAGTACTTC. The V and J genes are TRBV5-5 and TRBJ2-5; possibly TRBD1 or TRBD2 for D (5 bases each). V shed 2 bases and J shed 5 bases, with 13 bases lying between them. Germline V lookup: CDR1 SGHKS, CDR2 YYEKEE (reference sequence). The CDR3 loop spans 14 amino acids.